These 32 T cell receptor beta chains were sequenced from one sample in a study of blood T cell repertoires in COVID-19. Produced via immunoSEQ multiplex PCR; TCRdb's table is partial and in-frame only. The data show about 180,000 clones, about nine tenths seen once. Sequencing was done on a sample of peripheral blood. These TCRs come from an older man with active or convalescent COVID-19.

This clone was seen once. The chain couples TRBV7-2 to TRBJ1-1; unclear D gene. The CDR3 is made up of 13 amino acids. Trimming removed 0 bases from V and 4 bases from J, with 6 bases in between. Germline V lookup: CDR1 SGHTA, CDR2 FQGNSA. The CDR3 sequence: CASSLATTTEAFF. In DNA, the CDR3 is TGTGCCAGCAGCTTAGCAACAACCACTGAAGCTTTCTTT.

This clone showed up just once. V gene TRBV4-3 combines with J gene TRBJ1-1; D remains unclear. Between the trimmed V and J ends, which lost 0 bases and 0 bases, there was a span of 17 bases. There are 18 residues in the CDR3. The V gene's germline CDR1 is LGHNA and CDR2 YSLEER. The CDR3 here is CASSQDRVEIFMNTEAFF. The CDR3 bases are TGCGCCAGCAGCCAAGATCGCGTAGAAATTTTCATGAACACTGAAGCTTTCTTT.

This clone was seen just once. This chain uses TRBV7-9 with TRBJ1-6, with TRBD1 identical over 9 bases. This CDR3 spans 17 amino acids. CDR1 SEHNR and CDR2 FQNEAQ come from the germline V gene (reference sequence). V shed 4 bases and J 1 base; nucleotides not matched to a gene: 5. The CDR3 loop reads CASSSGQGKSYNSPLHF. The CDR3 coding sequence is TGTGCCAGCAGCTCGGGACAGGGAAAATCCTATAATTCACCCCTCCACTTT.

The genes are TRBV5-1 and TRBJ1-5; 9 nucleotides line up with TRBD1. J gave up 6 bases and V 3 bases, and 7 bases lay outside the gene matches. The germline V gene encodes CDR1 SGHRS and CDR2 YFSETQ. There are 15 residues in the CDR3. The CDR3, as DNA: TGCGCCAGCAGCTGGACAGGGGACATGGGTCAGCCCCAGCATTTT. Protein sequence: CASSWTGDMGQPQHF.

The rearrangement links TRBV11-2 to TRBJ2-7, with 12 bases aligning to TRBD1. The germline V gene encodes CDR1 SGHAT and CDR2 FQNNGV. With V trimmed by 4 bases and J by 5 bases, 6 bases remained unmatched. The CDR3 extends over 15 amino acids. CDR3 DNA sequence: TGTGCCAGCAGCTCTCTGGGGACAGGGGGCCACGAGCAGTACTTC. Its translation: CASSSLGTGGHEQYF.

This clone was seen at least ten times. V is TRBV7-8 and J is TRBJ2-2, with TRBD1 identical over 9 bases. The CDR3 loop spans 17 amino acids. Germline lookup yields CDR1 SGHVS and CDR2 FQNEAQ. Losses at the gene ends were 0 bases for V and 7 bases for J; bases not matched to a gene: 9. CDR3: CASSLALGQGGIGELFF. The CDR3 coding sequence is TGTGCCAGCAGCTTAGCTTTGGGACAGGGCGGAATCGGGGAGCTGTTTTTT.

The chain has TRBV19 and TRBJ1-6; weak D call: TRBD1 (5 bases). Germline values: CDR1 LNHDA, CDR2 SQIVND (reference sequence). The CDR3 is 13 amino acids. With 10 bases removed from V and 10 bases from J, the gap between germline ends came to 17 bases. The CDR3 reads CATTPGIGSPLHF. CDR3 coding DNA: TGTGCCACCACTCCAGGGATTGGGTCACCCCTCCACTTT.

This clone was counted between two and nine times. This chain joins TRBV29-1 and TRBJ2-1; 10 bases fit TRBD2. The CDR3 has 14 residues. Germline V CDR1 and CDR2: SQVTM, ANQGSEA. With V trimmed by 6 bases and J by 6 bases, 8 bases remained unmatched. As DNA, the CDR3 is TGCAGCGTGTCAGCGGGAGGGCCGCCCAATGAGCAGTTCTTC. It yields the protein CSVSAGGPPNEQFF.

This chain links TRBV5-1 with TRBJ2-6; no firm D call. The CDR3 loop spans 16 amino acids. Looked up from germline, CDR1 is SGHRS and CDR2 is YFSETQ. Between the trimmed V and J ends, which lost 0 bases and 4 bases, there was a span of 11 bases. Written as DNA, the CDR3 is TGCGCCAGCAGCTTGGCGGGTTCAGTCGGGGCCAACGTCCTGACTTTC. Translated, it gives CASSLAGSVGANVLTF.

The rearrangement joins TRBV5-1 to TRBJ1-4; no reliable D call. Trimming left V 0 bases short and J 1 base short, with 4 bases between. The CDR3 consists of 14 residues. Germline lookup yields CDR1 SGHRS and CDR2 YFSETQ. This CDR3 reads CASSLAVTNEKLFF. DNA of the CDR3: TGCGCCAGCAGCTTGGCTGTAACTAATGAAAAACTGTTTTTT.

As DNA, the CDR3 is TGTGCCAGCAGCCCGGGGACAGGGAATTTTCAGCCCCAGCATTTT. Amino acids: CASSPGTGNFQPQHF. The V gene is TRBV7-2, the J gene TRBJ1-5, with TRBD1 matching over 9 bases. Germline assignment: CDR1 SGHTA and CDR2 FQGNSA. Germline trimming cut 5 bases from V and 6 bases from J; bases unmatched to any gene: 8. The CDR3 length is 15 residues.

This sequence joins TRBV2 and TRBJ2-7; 7 bases agree with TRBD1. The CDR3 is 14 residues long. V gave up 6 bases and J gave up 1 base; unmatched junction bases: 6. The germline gives CDR1 SNHLY, CDR2 FYNNEI. CDR3 sequence reads: CASSLVTGSYEQYF. CDR3 in DNA: TGTGCCAGCAGCCTTGTGACAGGGTCCTACGAGCAGTACTTC.

The V gene is TRBV15, the J gene TRBJ2-2, with 10 bases lining up with TRBD2. Germline V gene sequence: CDR1 LNHNV, CDR2 YYDKDF (reference sequence). J lost 8 bases, V lost 3 bases, and 6 bases had no gene match. The CDR3 has 15 residues. CDR3: CATSRGTTSGGELFF. The CDR3 DNA follows: TGTGCCACCAGCAGGGGAACGACTAGCGGGGGGGAGCTGTTTTTT. The variable domain in full, with the rest retrieved from reference TRBV15 and TRBJ2-2, is DAMVIQNPRYQVTQFGKPVTLSCSQTLNHNVMYWYQQKSSQAPKLLFHYYDKDFNNEADTPDNFQSRRPNTSFCFLDIRSPGLGDTAMYLCATSRGTTSGGELFFGEGSRLTVL.

The chain combines TRBV6-2 or TRBV6-3 with TRBJ1-2; maybe TRBD1 (5 bases). Between the trimmed V and J ends, which lost 5 bases and 7 bases, there was a span of 14 bases. Germline V gives CDR1 MNHEY, CDR2 SVGEGT. The CDR3 consists of 13 residues. The CDR3 DNA is TGTGCCAGCAGTCGTCCGACAGTTGGTGGCTACACCTTC. It translates to CASSRPTVGGYTF.

The chain recombines TRBV5-4 with TRBJ2-1, with 7 positions matching TRBD1. Germline V lookup: CDR1 SGHNT, CDR2 YYREEE (reference sequence). CDR3 size: 16 residues. With 0 bases clipped from V and 1 base from J, the junction kept 4 bases outside the gene matches. The DNA of the CDR3 is TGTGCCAGCAGCTTGGGACAGGGATGGTCCTACAATGAGCAGTTCTTC. This translates into CASSLGQGWSYNEQFF.

The rearrangement links TRBV10-3 to TRBJ2-3, with 9 bases lining up with TRBD1. Trimming at V came to 8 bases and at J to 3 bases, leaving 3 bases not matched to a gene. CDR1 ENHRY and CDR2 SYGVKD come from the germline V gene. The CDR3 extends over 13 amino acids. This CDR3 is CAIRDRETDTQYF. As DNA, the CDR3 is TGTGCCATCCGGGACAGGGAAACAGATACGCAGTATTTT.

The sample holds a few counts of this clone. The chain combines TRBV18 with TRBJ1-2, with 7 bases lining up with TRBD1. The V gene end was trimmed by 2 bases and the J gene end by 0 bases; junction bases not matched to a gene: 0. The CDR3 spans 14 residues. Germline V lookup: CDR1 KGHSH, CDR2 LQKENI. In nucleotides, the CDR3 is TGTGCCAGCTCACCAGGGACAGCTAACTATGGCTACACCTTC. As protein: CASSPGTANYGYTF.

The V and J genes are TRBV18 and TRBJ2-1; D possibly corresponds to TRBD2 (6 bases). The germline CDR1 and CDR2 sequences are KGHSH and LQKENI. V shed 3 bases and J shed 8 bases, with 17 bases lying between them. The CDR3 length is 15 residues. CDR3 DNA: TGTGCCAGCTCACCCTTAGCGTGGGGGGTCGATGAGCAGTTCTTC. The encoded protein is CASSPLAWGVDEQFF.

The chain couples TRBV5-5 to TRBJ1-1, with a weak D call TRBD1 (5 bases). CDR1 SGHKS and CDR2 YYEKEE come from the germline V gene (reference sequence). The CDR3 loop spans 14 amino acids. Trimming left V 4 bases short and J 5 bases short, with 15 bases between. This CDR3 is CASSNGVRGTEAFF. CDR3 nucleotides: TGTGCCAGCAGCAACGGAGTTCGGGGGACTGAAGCTTTCTTT. Full variable domain (rest looked up from reference TRBV5-5 and TRBJ1-1): DAGVTQSPTHLIKTRGQQVTLRCSPISGHKSVSWYQQVLGQGPQFIFQYYEKEERGRGNFPDRFSARQFPNYSSELNVNALLLGDSALYLCASSNGVRGTEAFFGQGTRLTVV.

This rearrangement joins TRBV5-4 to TRBJ2-7, with 7 positions matching TRBD1. The CDR3 contains 16 residues. Germline CDR1 reads SGHNT; CDR2 reads YYREEE (reference sequence). V gave up 2 bases and J gave up 7 bases; unmatched junction bases: 15. The CDR3 DNA reads as TGTGCCAGCAGCTTAGGTCGGGGAACAGGGGCCTGGGAGCAGTACTTC. This translates into CASSLGRGTGAWEQYF.

This chain uses TRBV6-1 with TRBJ2-1, with D uncertain. The germline V gene has CDR1 MNHNS and CDR2 SASEGT. This CDR3 has 14 residues. V lost 0 bases and J 8 bases, leaving 11 bases between the germline ends. This chain's CDR3 is CASSEALTGYEQFF. CDR3 bases: TGTGCCAGCAGTGAAGCGTTGACTGGCTATGAGCAGTTCTTC.

CDR3 in DNA: TGTGCCAGCAGCGCATCATGGGGGGATAATGAGCAGTTCTTC. This sequence encodes CASSASWGDNEQFF. J is TRBJ2-1 and V is TRBV5-6; TRBD2 is a possible D gene (6 bases). This CDR3 is 14 amino acids long. Trimming stripped 4 bases from V and 7 bases from J, with 15 bases between. Germline CDR1 is SGHDT and CDR2 is YYEEEE.

The CDR3 DNA is TGTGCCATGCGGGGCCAACCTCAGGAGACCCAGTACTTC. Protein product: CAMRGQPQETQYF. The chain employs TRBV2 and TRBJ2-5; D might be TRBD2 (6 bases). Germline assignment: CDR1 SNHLY and CDR2 FYNNEI. V lost 10 bases and J 5 bases, leaving 17 bases between the germline ends. The length of the CDR3 is 13 residues.

The genes are TRBV21-1 and TRBJ1-1. TRBV21-1 is marked as a pseudogene. CDR3 length: 12 residues. The CDR3 reads CASSKREAEAFF. CDR3 nucleotide sequence: TGTGCCAGCAGCAAGAGGGAGGCTGAAGCTTTCTTT.

This clone has just a few counts. This chain joins TRBV2 and TRBJ1-2, with a tentative D call TRBD1 (6 bases). The CDR3 length is 13 residues. V shed 7 bases and J shed 7 bases, with 16 bases lying between them. Germline CDR1 and CDR2: SNHLY and FYNNEI. CDR3 nucleotides: TGTGCCAGCAAATCGGGGGGCAAGGTTGGCTACACCTTC. Amino acid sequence: CASKSGGKVGYTF. The full variable domain, in which reference TRBV2 and TRBJ1-2 provide the parts outside the CDR3, is EPEVTQTPSHQVTQMGQEVILRCVPISNHLYFYWYRQILGQKVEFLVSFYNNEISEKSEIFDDQFSVERPDGSNFTLKIRSTKLEDSAMYFCASKSGGKVGYTFGSGTRLTVV.

This clone showed up just a few times. This sequence joins TRBV6-2 or TRBV6-3 and TRBJ1-5, with D maybe TRBD1 (6 bases). This CDR3 has 13 amino acids. Germline CDR1 is MNHEY and CDR2 is SVGEGT. The V end lost 5 bases, the J end lost 7 bases, and 12 bases lay between the germline ends. CDR3 nucleotides: TGTGCCAGCAGTCCACAGGGAACCCAGCCCCAGCATTTT. This sequence encodes CASSPQGTQPQHF.

V gene TRBV10-2 combines with J gene TRBJ2-2; 9 positions match TRBD1. The V segment lost 10 bases and the J segment 1 base; nucleotides outside the gene matches: 10. CDR1 is WSHSY and CDR2 is SAAADI in the germline V gene. The CDR3 has 16 amino acids. The CDR3 spells CATPIGDRVNTGELFF. DNA for the CDR3: TGCGCCACCCCAATTGGGGACAGGGTGAACACCGGGGAGCTGTTTTTT.

The chain carries TRBV9 and TRBJ2-7; 8 bases fit TRBD2. The CDR3 runs to 13 residues. The V segment lost 7 bases and the J segment 2 bases; nucleotides outside the gene matches: 5. Germline V CDR1 and CDR2: SGDLS, YYNGEE. The CDR3 coding sequence is TGTGCCAGCCAGCGGGGGCCGACCTACGAGCAGTACTTC. It codes for CASQRGPTYEQYF.

J is TRBJ1-1 and V is TRBV10-3; perhaps TRBD1 as D (5 bases). The CDR3 has 15 residues. V dropped 7 bases and J dropped 0 bases, with 15 bases sitting between them. The germline V gene encodes CDR1 ENHRY and CDR2 SYGVKD. The CDR3 here is CAITEGQGMNTEAFF. The CDR3 DNA follows: TGTGCCATCACGGAGGGGCAGGGAATGAACACTGAAGCTTTCTTT.

This clone was detected once. This sequence joins TRBV19 and TRBJ2-7; 9 bases line up with TRBD2. The CDR3 covers 15 residues. J lost 2 bases, V lost 3 bases, and 5 bases had no gene match. Germline loops: CDR1 LNHDA, CDR2 SQIVND (reference sequence). The CDR3 spells CASSMSGTSTYEQYF. CDR3 nucleotide sequence: TGTGCCAGTAGTATGTCCGGGACTAGCACCTACGAGCAGTACTTC.

The V call is TRBV7-2, the J call TRBJ1-2, with 9 nucleotides matching TRBD1. This CDR3 has 15 residues. Germline CDR1 is SGHTA and CDR2 is FQGNSA. J lost 8 bases, V lost 5 bases, and 12 bases had no gene match. The CDR3: CASSPPGQGGEGYTF. Written as DNA, the CDR3 is TGTGCCAGCAGCCCGCCGGGACAGGGAGGAGAAGGCTACACCTTC.

This clone appeared a few times. This chain uses TRBV5-4 with TRBJ1-1, with D possibly being TRBD1 (5 bases). V was clipped by 0 bases and J by 1 base, with 10 bases between them. Per germline, CDR1 SGHNT and CDR2 YYREEE (reference sequence). The CDR3 sequence is 15 residues long. The CDR3 sequence is CASSLAGPGNTEAFF. In DNA, the CDR3 is TGTGCCAGCAGCTTGGCAGGGCCGGGGAACACTGAAGCTTTCTTT.